This T cell receptor beta chain was identified in a study of shared clonotypes between healthy human individuals. Points from the study as a whole: Several donors shared approximately 5% of their naive CD4 clonotypes.

Germline values: CDR1 SGHAT, CDR2 FQNNGV. The CDR3 extends over 19 amino acids. V was pared by 5 bases and J by 2 bases, with 11 bases of the junction left unmatched. Comment on this clone: Its specificity is unknown.

This table comes from immunoSEQ multiplex PCR, and its TCRdb copy is limited to in-frame clones, with some not included. This table holds 550,000 to 850,000 clones, roughly 72% found once. Source material: memory CD4+ T cells sorted from blood. Subset reported: CD45RA-negative fraction. This receptor was identified in a woman in her thirties in good health. The gene calls are TRBV11-2 and TRBJ2-1; 14 positions match TRBD2. CDR3 sequence reads: CASSPKPGLAGEAYNEQFF. The CDR3 DNA sequence: TGTGCCAGCAGCCCAAAACCGGGACTAGCGGGAGAGGCCTACAATGAGCAGTTCTTC.